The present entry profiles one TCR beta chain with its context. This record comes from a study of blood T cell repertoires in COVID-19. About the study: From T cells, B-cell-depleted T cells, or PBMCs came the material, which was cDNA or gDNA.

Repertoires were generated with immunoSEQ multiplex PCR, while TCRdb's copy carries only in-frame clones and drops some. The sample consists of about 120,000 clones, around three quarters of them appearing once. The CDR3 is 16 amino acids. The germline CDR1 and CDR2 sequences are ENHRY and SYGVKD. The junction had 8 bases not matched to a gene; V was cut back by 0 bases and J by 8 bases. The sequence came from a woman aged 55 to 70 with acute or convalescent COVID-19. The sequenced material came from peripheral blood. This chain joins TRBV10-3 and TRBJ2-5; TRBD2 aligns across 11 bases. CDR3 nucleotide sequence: TGTGCCATCAGTGAGTCAACTAGCGGGGGCGTGGGTACCCAGTACTTC. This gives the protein CAISESTSGGVGTQYF.